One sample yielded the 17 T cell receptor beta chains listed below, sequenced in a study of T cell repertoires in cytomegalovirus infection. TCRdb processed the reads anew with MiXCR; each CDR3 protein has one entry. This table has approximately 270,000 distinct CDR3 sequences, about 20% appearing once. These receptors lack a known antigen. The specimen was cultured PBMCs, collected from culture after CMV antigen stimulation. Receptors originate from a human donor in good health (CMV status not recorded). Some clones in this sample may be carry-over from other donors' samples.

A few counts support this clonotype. The CDR3 reads CASRSGWRERSYNEQFF. CDR3 bases: TGTGCCAGTAGGAGTGGCTGGCGGGAGAGGTCCTACAATGAGCAGTTCTTC. The genes are TRBV19 and TRBJ2-1, with 7 bases aligning to TRBD2. CDR3 length: 17 residues. V shed 6 bases and J 1 base; nucleotides not matched to a gene: 12. CDR1 is LNHDA, CDR2 SQIVND, per germline (reference sequence).

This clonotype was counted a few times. This chain's CDR3 is CASRGGGDRRETQYF. The CDR3, as DNA: TGTGCCAGCAGGGGGGGGGGAGATAGACGGGAGACCCAGTACTTC. V usage is TRBV7-8 and J usage is TRBJ2-5; TRBD2 matches 7 bases. CDR1 is SGHVS, CDR2 FQNEAQ, per germline. J was trimmed by 5 bases and V by 6 bases; bases with no gene match: 12. CDR3 length equals 15 residues.

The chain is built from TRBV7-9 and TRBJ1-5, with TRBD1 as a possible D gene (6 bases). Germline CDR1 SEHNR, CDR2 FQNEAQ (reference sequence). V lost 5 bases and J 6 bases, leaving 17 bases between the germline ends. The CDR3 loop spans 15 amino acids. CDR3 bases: TGTGCCAGCAGCGCAGTGGGCAGGGGCCTTCAGCCCCAGCATTTT. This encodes CASSAVGRGLQPQHF.

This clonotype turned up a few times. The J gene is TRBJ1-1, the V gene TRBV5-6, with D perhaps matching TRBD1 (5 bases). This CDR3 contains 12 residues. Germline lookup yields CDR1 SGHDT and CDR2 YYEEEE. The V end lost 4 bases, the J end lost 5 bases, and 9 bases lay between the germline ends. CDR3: CASSTGITEAFF. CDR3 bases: TGTGCCAGCAGCACAGGTATAACTGAAGCTTTCTTT.

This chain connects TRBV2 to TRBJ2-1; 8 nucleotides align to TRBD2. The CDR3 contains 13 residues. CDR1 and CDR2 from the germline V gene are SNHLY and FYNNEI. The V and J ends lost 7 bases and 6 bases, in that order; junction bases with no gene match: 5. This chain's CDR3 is CASKSGRSNEQFF. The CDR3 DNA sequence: TGTGCCAGCAAGAGCGGGAGATCCAATGAGCAGTTCTTC.

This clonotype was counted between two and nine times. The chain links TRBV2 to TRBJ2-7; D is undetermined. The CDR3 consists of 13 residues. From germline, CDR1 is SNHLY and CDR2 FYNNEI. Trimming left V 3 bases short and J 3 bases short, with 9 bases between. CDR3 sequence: CASSDSLNYEQYV. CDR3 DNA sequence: TGTGCCAGCAGTGACAGCCTTAACTACGAGCAGTACGTC.

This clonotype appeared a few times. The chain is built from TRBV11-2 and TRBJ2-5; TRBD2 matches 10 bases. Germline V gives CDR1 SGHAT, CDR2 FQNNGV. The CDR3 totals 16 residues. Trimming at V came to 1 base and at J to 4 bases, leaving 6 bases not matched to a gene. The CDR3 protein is CASSLGASGSRETQYF. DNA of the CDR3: TGTGCCAGCAGCTTAGGGGCTAGCGGGAGTCGAGAGACCCAGTACTTC.

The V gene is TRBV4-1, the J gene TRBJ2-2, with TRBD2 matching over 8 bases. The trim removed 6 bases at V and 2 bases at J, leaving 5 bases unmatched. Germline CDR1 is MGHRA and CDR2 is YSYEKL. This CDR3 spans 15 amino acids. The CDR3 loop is CASSLGLDNTGELFF. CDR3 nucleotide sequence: TGCGCCAGCAGTCTGGGACTAGACAACACCGGGGAGCTGTTTTTT.

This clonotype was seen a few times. CDR3: CASSYGPARNYGYTF. DNA for the CDR3: TGCGCCAGCAGCTACGGCCCCGCCAGGAATTATGGCTACACCTTC. The chain carries TRBV4-3 and TRBJ1-2; D ambiguous. Deletions cut 5 bases from V and 5 bases from J, with 18 bases between. This CDR3 contains 15 residues. Germline V gene lookup returns CDR1 LGHNA and CDR2 YSLEER.

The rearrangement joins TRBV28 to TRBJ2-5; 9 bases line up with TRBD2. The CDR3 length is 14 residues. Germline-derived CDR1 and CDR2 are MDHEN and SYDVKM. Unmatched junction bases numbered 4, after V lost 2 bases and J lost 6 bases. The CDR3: CASSLLAGLKTQYF. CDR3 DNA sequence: TGTGCCAGCAGTTTACTAGCGGGACTTAAGACCCAGTACTTC.

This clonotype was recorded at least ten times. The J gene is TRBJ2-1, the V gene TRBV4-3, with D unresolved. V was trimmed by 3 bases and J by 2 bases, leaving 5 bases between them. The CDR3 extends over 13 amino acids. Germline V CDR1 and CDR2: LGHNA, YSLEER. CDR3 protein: CASSQGTYNEQFF. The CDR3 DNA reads TGCGCCAGCAGCCAGGGGACCTACAATGAGCAGTTCTTC.

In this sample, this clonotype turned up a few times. CDR3 DNA sequence: TGTGCCAGCAGTCAACAGGGGACACCTTCCTACGAGCAGTACTTC. Translating it yields CASSQQGTPSYEQYF. This sequence joins TRBV7-9 and TRBJ2-7, with 7 nucleotides matching TRBD1. The CDR3 covers 15 residues. Trimming cost V 6 bases and J 1 base; bases outside gene matches: 9. CDR1 and CDR2 from the germline V gene are SEHNR and FQNEAQ (reference sequence).

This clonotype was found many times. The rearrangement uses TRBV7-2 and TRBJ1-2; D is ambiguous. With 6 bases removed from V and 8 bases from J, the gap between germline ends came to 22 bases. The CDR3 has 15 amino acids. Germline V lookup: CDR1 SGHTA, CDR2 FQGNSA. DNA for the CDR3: TGTGCCAGCAGTTATCTTCAGGCCCCTGCGGGGGGCTACACCTTC. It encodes CASSYLQAPAGGYTF.

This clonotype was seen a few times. The CDR3 reads CASRGQPYEQYV. CDR3 coding DNA: TGTGCCAGCAGAGGTCAACCCTACGAGCAGTACGTC. The chain recombines TRBV6-2 or TRBV6-3 with TRBJ2-7, with D unresolved. Trimming pared 6 bases from V and 2 bases from J, leaving 8 bases between. In germline, CDR1 is MNHEY, CDR2 SVGEGT. This CDR3 has 12 residues.

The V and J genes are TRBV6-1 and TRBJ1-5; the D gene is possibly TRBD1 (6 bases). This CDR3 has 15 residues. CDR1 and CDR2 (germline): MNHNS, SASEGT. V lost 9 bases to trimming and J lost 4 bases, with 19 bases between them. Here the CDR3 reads CASAKMRTANQPQHF. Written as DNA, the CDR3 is TGTGCCAGTGCCAAGATGCGGACAGCGAATCAGCCCCAGCATTTT.

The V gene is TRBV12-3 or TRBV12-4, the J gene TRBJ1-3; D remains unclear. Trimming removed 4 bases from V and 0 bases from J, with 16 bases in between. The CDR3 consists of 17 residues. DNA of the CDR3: TGTGCCAGCAGTTCCGGGATGGGCCTGTTCTCTGGAAACACCATATATTTT. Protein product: CASSSGMGLFSGNTIYF.

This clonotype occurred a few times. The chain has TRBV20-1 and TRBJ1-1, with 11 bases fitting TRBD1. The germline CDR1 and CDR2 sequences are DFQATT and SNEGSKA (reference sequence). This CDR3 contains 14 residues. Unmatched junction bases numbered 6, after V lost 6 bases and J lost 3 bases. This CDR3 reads CSAEDRGPDTEAFF. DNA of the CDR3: TGCAGTGCAGAGGACAGGGGGCCGGACACTGAAGCTTTCTTT.